This TCR beta chain was recovered during a study of PD-1 blockade in classical Hodgkin lymphoma. Each of the patients experienced relapse following autologous stem cell transplantation, and their brentuximab vedotin exposure differed. Best responses included complete response and partial response; otherwise, the best response was progressive disease. Assay used: immunoSEQ multiplex PCR; TCRdb lists only in-frame clones, some missing. The table includes about 98,000 clones, around nine tenths detected once. The germline gives CDR1 MGHRA, CDR2 YSYEKL. The germline V and J ends were trimmed by 0 bases and 2 bases, with 8 bases remaining between them. The CDR3 totals 14 residues. In regard to this clone: Its antigen remains unidentified.

Study findings and constraints: Relapsed/refractory patients reportedly had lower baseline diversity than newly diagnosed patients. Nothing has yet pinned down what causes the repertoire differences, possibly disease activity or prior therapy.

This sequence joins TRBV4-1 and TRBJ2-7; D may match TRBD1 or TRBD2 (5 bases each). The sequence was obtained from a human donor with classical Hodgkin lymphoma. Material: peripheral blood mononuclear cells (PBMCs), obtained at baseline. Written as DNA, the CDR3 is TGCGCCAGCAGCCAAGAGGGGGTCCCCTACGAGCAGTACTTC. Translating it yields CASSQEGVPYEQYF.